The present T cell receptor beta chain was sequenced within a study of T-cell memory formation after mild COVID-19. The TCR alpha and TCR beta cDNA libraries, bearing sample barcodes and UMIs, were generated by 5'RACE using constant-segment primers. MiXCR, run by TCRdb on the 5' RACE reads, gives a single entry per CDR3 protein. Among about 180,000 distinct CDR3 sequences listed, approximately 17% were seen once. The germline V gene has CDR1 MNHEY and CDR2 SVGEGT. Trimming removed 0 bases from V and 3 bases from J, with 17 bases in between. This CDR3 is built from 17 residues. The chain carries TRBV6-2 or TRBV6-3 and TRBJ1-2, with D maybe TRBD1 (6 bases). Sequencing was performed on PBMCs or a T cell subset sorted from them (not recorded which). The receptor was isolated from a man between 18 and 35 years old who had mild COVID-19 (a few samples of this study predate the infection). Cell type and time point are not known. The CDR3 DNA reads TGTGCCAGCAGTTACTCGAGTCTCTGGACAGCACACTATGGCTACACCTTC. As protein: CASSYSSLWTAHYGYTF.